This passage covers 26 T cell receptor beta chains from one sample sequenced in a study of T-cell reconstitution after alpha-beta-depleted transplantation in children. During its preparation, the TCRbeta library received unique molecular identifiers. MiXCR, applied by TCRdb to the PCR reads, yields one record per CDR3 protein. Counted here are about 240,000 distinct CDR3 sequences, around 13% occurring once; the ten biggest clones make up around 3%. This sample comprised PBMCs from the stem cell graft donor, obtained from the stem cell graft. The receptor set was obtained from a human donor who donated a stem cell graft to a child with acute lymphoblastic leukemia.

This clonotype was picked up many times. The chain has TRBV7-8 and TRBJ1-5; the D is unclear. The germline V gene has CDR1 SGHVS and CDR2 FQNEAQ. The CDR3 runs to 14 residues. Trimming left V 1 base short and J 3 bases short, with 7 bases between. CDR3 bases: TGTGCCAGCAGCTTAGAGGGCTACAATCAGCCCCAGCATTTT. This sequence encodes CASSLEGYNQPQHF. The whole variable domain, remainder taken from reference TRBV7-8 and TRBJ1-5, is GAGVSQSPRYKVAKRGQDVALRCDPISGHVSLFWYQQALGQGPEFLTYFQNEAQLDKSGLPSDRFFAERPEGSVSTLKIQRTQQEDSAVYLCASSLEGYNQPQHFGDGTRLSIL.

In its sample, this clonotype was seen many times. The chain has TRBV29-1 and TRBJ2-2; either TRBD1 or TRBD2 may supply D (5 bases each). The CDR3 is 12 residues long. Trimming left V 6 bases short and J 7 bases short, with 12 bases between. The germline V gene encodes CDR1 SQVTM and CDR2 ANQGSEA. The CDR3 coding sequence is TGCAGCGTGGGGGACCGATACGGGGAGCTGTTTTTT. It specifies CSVGDRYGELFF.

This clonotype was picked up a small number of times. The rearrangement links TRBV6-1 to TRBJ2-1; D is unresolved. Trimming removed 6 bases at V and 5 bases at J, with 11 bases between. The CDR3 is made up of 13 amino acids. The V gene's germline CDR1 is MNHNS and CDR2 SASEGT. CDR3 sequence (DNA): TGTGCCAGCAGCGGAGTGGCGGACAATGAGCAGTTCTTC. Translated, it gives CASSGVADNEQFF.

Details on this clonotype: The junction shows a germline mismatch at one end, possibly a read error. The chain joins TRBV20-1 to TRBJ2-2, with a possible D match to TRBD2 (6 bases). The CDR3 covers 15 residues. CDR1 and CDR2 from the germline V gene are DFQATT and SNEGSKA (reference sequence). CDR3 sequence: CCARPLGLITGELFF. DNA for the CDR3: TGCTGTGCTAGACCTTTGGGACTCATCACCGGGGAGCTGTTTTTT.

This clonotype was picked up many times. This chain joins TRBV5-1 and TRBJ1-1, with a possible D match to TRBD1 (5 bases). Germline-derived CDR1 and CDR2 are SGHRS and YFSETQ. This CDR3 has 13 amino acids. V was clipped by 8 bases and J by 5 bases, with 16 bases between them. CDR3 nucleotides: TGCGCCAGTCGACCGGCGGGGGGGACTGAAGCTTTCTTT. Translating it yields CASRPAGGTEAFF.

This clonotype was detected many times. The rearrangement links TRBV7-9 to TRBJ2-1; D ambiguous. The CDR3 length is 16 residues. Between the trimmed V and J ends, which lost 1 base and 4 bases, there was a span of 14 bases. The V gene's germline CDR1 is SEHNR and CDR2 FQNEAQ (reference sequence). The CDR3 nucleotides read TGTGCCAGCAGCTTAGGGACGGTGGAAAATTACAATGAGCAGTTCTTC. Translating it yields CASSLGTVENYNEQFF.

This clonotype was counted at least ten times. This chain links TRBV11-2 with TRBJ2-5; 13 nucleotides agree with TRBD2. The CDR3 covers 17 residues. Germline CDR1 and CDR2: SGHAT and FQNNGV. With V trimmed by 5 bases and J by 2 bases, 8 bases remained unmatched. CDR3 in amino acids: CASSRRTSGGLQETQYF. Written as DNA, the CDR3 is TGTGCCAGCAGCCGTCGGACTAGCGGGGGCCTACAAGAGACCCAGTACTTC. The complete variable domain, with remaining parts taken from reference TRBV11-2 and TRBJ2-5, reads EAGVAQSPRYKIIEKRQSVAFWCNPISGHATLYWYQQILGQGPKLLIQFQNNGVVDDSQLPKDRFSAERLKGVDSTLKIQPAKLEDSAVYLCASSRRTSGGLQETQYFGPGTRLLVL.

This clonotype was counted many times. CDR3 amino acids: CACRQSPTGELFF. CDR3 nucleotide sequence: TGTGCCTGTAGACAGTCCCCCACCGGGGAGCTGTTTTTT. The V call is TRBV2, the J call TRBJ2-2; D is possibly TRBD1 (5 bases). This CDR3 has 13 amino acids. V lost 11 bases to trimming and J lost 4 bases, with 14 bases between them. The germline V gene has CDR1 SNHLY and CDR2 FYNNEI.

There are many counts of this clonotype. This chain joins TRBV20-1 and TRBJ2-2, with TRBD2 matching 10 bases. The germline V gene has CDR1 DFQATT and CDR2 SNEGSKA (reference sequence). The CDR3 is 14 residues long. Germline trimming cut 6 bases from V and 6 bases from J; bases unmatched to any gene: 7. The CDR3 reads CSARSGRAPGELFF. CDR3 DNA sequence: TGCAGTGCCCGAAGCGGGAGGGCCCCCGGGGAGCTGTTTTTT.

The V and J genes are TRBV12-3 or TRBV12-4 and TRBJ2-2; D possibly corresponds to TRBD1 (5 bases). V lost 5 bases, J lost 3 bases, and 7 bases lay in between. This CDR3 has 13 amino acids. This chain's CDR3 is CASSAGYTGELFF. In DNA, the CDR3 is TGTGCCAGCAGTGCAGGGTACACCGGGGAGCTGTTTTTT.

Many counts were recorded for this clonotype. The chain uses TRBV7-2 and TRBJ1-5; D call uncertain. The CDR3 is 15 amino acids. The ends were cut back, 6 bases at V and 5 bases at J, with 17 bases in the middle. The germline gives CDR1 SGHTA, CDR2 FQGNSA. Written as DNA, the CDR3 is TGTGCCAGCAGTCTGCGAGGGAGAACCGATCAGCCCCAGCATTTT. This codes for CASSLRGRTDQPQHF. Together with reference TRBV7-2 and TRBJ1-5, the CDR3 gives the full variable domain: GAGVSQSPSNKVTEKGKDVELRCDPISGHTALYWYRQSLGQGLEFLIYFQGNSAPDKSGLPSDRFSAERTGGSVSTLTIQRTQQEDSAVYLCASSLRGRTDQPQHFGDGTRLSIL.

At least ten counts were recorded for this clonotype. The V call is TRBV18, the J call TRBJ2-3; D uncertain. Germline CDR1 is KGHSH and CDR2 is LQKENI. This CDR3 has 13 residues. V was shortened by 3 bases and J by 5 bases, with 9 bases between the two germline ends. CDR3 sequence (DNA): TGTGCCAGCTCACCGGACGGCGTAGATACGCAGTATTTT. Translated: CASSPDGVDTQYF.

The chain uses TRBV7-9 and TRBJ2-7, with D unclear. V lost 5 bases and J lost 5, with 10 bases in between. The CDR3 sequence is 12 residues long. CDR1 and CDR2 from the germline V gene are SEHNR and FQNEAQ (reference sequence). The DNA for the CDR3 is TGTGCCAGCAGCCCCCAGGCCCACGAGCAGTACTTC. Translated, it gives CASSPQAHEQYF.

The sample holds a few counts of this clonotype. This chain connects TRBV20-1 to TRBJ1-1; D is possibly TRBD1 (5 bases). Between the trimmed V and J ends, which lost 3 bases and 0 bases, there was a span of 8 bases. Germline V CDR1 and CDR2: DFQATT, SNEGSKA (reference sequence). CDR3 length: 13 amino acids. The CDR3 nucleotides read TGCAGTGCTAGTGGGACGGTGAACACTGAAGCTTTCTTT. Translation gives CSASGTVNTEAFF.

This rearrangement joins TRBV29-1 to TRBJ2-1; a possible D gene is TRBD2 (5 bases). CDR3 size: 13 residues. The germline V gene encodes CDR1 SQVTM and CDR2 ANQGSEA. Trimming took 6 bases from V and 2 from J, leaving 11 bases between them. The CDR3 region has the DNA TGCAGCGTCGCGGGTGGAACCTACAATGAGCAGTTCTTC. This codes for CSVAGGTYNEQFF.

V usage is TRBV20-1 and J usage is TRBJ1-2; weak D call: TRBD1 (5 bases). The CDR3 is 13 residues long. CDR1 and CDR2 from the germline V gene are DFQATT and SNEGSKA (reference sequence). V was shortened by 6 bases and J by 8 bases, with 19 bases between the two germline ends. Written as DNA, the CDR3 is TGCAGTGCAAAGGCTGGGGGGTTTGGGGGCTACACCTTC. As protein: CSAKAGGFGGYTF.

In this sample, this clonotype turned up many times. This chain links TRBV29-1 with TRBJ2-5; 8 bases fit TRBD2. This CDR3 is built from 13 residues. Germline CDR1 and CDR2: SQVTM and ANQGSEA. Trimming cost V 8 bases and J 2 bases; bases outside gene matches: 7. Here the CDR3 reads CSFPGGAQETQYF. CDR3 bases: TGCAGCTTTCCCGGGGGGGCTCAAGAGACCCAGTACTTC.

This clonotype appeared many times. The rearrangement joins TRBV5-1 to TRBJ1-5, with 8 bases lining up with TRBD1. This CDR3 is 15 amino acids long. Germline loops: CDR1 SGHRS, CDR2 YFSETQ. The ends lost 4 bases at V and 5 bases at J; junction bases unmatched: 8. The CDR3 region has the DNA TGCGCCAGCAGCCGCTCAGGGGGCAAGGATCAGCCCCAGCATTTT. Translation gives CASSRSGGKDQPQHF.

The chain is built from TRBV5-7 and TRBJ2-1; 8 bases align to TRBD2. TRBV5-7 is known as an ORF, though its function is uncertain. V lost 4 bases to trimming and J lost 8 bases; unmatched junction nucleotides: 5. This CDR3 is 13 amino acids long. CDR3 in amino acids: CASSDGREYEQFF. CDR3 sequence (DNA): TGTGCCAGCAGCGACGGGAGGGAGTATGAGCAGTTCTTC.

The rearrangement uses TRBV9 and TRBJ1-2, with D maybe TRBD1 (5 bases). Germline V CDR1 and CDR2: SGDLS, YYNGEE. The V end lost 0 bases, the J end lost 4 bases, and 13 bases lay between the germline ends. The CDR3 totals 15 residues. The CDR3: CASSVGDRLRYGYTF. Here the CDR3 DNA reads TGTGCCAGCAGCGTAGGGGACCGCCTACGCTATGGCTACACCTTC. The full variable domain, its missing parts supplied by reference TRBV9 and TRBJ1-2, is DSGVTQTPKHLITATGQRVTLRCSPRSGDLSVYWYQQSLDQGLQFLIQYYNGEERAKGNILERFSAQQFPDLHSELNLSSLELGDSALYFCASSVGDRLRYGYTFGSGTRLTVV.

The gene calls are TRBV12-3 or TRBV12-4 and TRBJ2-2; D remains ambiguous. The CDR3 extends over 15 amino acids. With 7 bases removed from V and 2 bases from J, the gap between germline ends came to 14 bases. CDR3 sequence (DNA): TGTGCCAGCACCTCCACCAAGGGTAACACCGGGGAGCTGTTTTTT. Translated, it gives CASTSTKGNTGELFF.

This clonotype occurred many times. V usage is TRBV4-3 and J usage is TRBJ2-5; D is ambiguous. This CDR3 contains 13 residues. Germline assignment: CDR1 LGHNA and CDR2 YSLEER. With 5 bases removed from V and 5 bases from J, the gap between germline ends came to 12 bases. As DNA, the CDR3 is TGCGCCAGCAGCTTGGGCCCGGTGGAGACCCAGTACTTC. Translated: CASSLGPVETQYF.

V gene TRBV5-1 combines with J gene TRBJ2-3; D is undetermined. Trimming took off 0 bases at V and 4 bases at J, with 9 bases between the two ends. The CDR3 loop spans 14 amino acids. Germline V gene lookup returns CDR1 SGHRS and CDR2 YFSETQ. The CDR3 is CASSLGVEPDTQYF. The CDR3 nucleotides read TGCGCCAGCAGCTTGGGGGTAGAGCCAGATACGCAGTATTTT.

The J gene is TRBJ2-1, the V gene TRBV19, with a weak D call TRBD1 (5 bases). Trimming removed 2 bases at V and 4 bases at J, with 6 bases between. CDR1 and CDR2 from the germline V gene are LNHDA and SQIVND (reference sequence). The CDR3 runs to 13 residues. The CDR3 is CASSIRGYNEQFF. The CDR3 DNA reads TGTGCCAGTAGTATAAGGGGATACAATGAGCAGTTCTTC.

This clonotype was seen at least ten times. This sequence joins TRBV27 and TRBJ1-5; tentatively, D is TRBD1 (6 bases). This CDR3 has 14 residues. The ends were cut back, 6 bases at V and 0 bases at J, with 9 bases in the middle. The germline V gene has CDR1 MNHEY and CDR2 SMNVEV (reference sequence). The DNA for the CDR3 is TGTGCCAGCAGCGACAGGTATAGCAATCAGCCCCAGCATTTT. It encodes CASSDRYSNQPQHF.

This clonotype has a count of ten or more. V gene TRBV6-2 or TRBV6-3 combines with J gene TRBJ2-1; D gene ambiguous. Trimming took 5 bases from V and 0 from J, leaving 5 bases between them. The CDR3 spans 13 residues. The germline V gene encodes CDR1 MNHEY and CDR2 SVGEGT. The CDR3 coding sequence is TGTGCCAGCAGTCCGCCCTCCTACAATGAGCAGTTCTTC. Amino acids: CASSPPSYNEQFF.